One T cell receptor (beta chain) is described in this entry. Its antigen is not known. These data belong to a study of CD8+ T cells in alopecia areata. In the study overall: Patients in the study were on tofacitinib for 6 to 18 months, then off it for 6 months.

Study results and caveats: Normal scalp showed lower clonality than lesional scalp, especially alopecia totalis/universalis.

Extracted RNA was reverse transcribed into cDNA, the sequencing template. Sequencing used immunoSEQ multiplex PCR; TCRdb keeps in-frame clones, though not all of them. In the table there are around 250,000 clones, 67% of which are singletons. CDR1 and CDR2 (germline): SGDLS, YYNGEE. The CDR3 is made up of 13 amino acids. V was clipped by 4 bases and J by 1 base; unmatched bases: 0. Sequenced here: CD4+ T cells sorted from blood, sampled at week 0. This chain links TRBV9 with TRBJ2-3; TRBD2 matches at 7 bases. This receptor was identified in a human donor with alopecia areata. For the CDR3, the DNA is TGTGCCAGCAGCCTAGCGGGCACAGATACGCAGTATTTT. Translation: CASSLAGTDTQYF.